These T cell receptor beta chains were read from a single sample in a study of regulatory T cells in long-lasting Graves disease. One entry per CDR3 protein results from TCRdb running MiXCR on the multiplex PCR reads. The table has under 700,000 distinct CDR3 sequences, roughly a sixth seen once. These records were also assigned to another study, of T cells in Graves' hyperthyroidism and ophthalmopathy.

Here the sequenced sample was peripheral blood mononuclear cells (PBMCs), taken at new diagnosis, from a patient treated with antithyroid drugs. The receptors come from a woman aged 35-60 years with Graves disease. CDR3s include the opening cysteine and the closing phenylalanine or tryptophan. A D gene is named only where the DNA matches it firmly.

V	D	J	CDR3
TRBV14	NA	TRBJ1-1	CASSQGRIEAFF
TRBV7-6	TRBD2	TRBJ2-3	CASSLSGGADTQYF
TRBV2	NA	TRBJ2-3	CASRRGDHQDTQYF
TRBV7-2	TRBD1	TRBJ2-7	CASSSMTGVALAQYNEQYF
TRBV12-3/TRBV12-4	NA	TRBJ2-3	CASAVGRDTQYF
TRBV19	TRBD2	TRBJ2-3	CASSIGLAGGPDTQYF
TRBV7-2	TRBD1	TRBJ2-7	CASSSQTGGYEQYF
TRBV3-1	TRBD2	TRBJ2-5	CASSQDSELAGRETQYF
TRBV20-1	NA	TRBJ2-5	CSARDMPRETQYF
TRBV19	NA	TRBJ1-3	CASSTQGSSGNTIYF
TRBV5-1	NA	TRBJ2-2	CASSPRTDTGELFF
TRBV6-1	NA	TRBJ1-2	CASSERQDGYTF
TRBV11-2	NA	TRBJ2-1	CASSPSPRVTKITSLEFF
TRBV6-5	NA	TRBJ2-3	CASSYGGYGADTQYF
TRBV29-1	NA	TRBJ2-2	CSVEGGARTGELFF
TRBV12-3/TRBV12-4	NA	TRBJ1-1	CASSLAEDSTEAFF
TRBV2	TRBD1	TRBJ1-5	CASSEADRGDQPQHF
TRBV19	TRBD2	TRBJ2-1	CASSTPWGSGGYSSYNEQFF
TRBV6-2/TRBV6-3	NA	TRBJ2-3	CASGDWRLLGDTQYF
TRBV27	NA	TRBJ2-7	CASSSGATGSEQYF
TRBV30	NA	TRBJ2-1	CASKGRGHKSYNEQFF
TRBV2	NA	TRBJ1-4	CASSSISTNEKLFF
TRBV19	TRBD2	TRBJ2-7	CASSIGGGSAVRSSYEQYF
TRBV10-3	NA	TRBJ2-3	CAISGGQTDTQYF
TRBV5-6	NA	TRBJ1-4	CASSSRGTNEKLFF
TRBV27	TRBD1	TRBJ1-4	CASSLGQGAYEKLFF
TRBV5-1	NA	TRBJ2-2	CASSLVPGDYTGELFF
TRBV6-1	NA	TRBJ1-1	CASSKGDVNTEAFF
TRBV10-2	NA	TRBJ2-2	CASSESATGELFF
TRBV12-3/TRBV12-4	NA	TRBJ1-3	CASNLRGLLSSGNTIYF
TRBV11-3	TRBD1	TRBJ2-1	CASSSNRGHNEQFF
TRBV5-6	TRBD1	TRBJ1-1	CASSAGQGSHTEAFF
TRBV5-1	NA	TRBJ1-4	CASSLEDATNEKLFF
TRBV12-3/TRBV12-4	NA	TRBJ1-2	CASSLTAGVGRYTF
TRBV4-1	TRBD1	TRBJ1-4	CASSEGAARKLFF
TRBV9	NA	TRBJ1-1	CASSAGQLNTEAFF
TRBV18	NA	TRBJ1-1	CASSSGDTLNTEAFF
TRBV11-1	NA	TRBJ1-1	CASSDSRDQDTEAFF
TRBV28	NA	TRBJ1-2	CASSLRGTARGIYGYTF
TRBV2	NA	NA	CASSEARQGGETQYF
TRBV5-1	NA	TRBJ1-3	CASSLDTYSGNTIYF
TRBV11-3	NA	TRBJ1-1	CASSRDNSMGWTFF
TRBV3-1	TRBD1	TRBJ1-2	CASSQEQGNGYTF
TRBV5-1	TRBD2	TRBJ2-1	CASSLVSGGLGEQFF